Shown below are 11 T cell receptor beta chains from a single sample sequenced in a study of type 1 regulatory T cells. In TCRdb, the reads were re-called with MiXCR into one record per CDR3 protein. The sample contains 60,000 to 80,000 distinct CDR3 sequences, about 62% of which appear only once. No antigen has been assigned to these receptors. Specimen: cultured T cells, either the whole culture or a sorted T cell fraction (not recorded which). Subset in this sample: Tr1-enriched cell product generated in vitro against host alloantigens. These receptors originate from a human donor in good health.

The genes are TRBV20-1 and TRBJ2-7, with D perhaps matching TRBD1 (5 bases). V was trimmed by 1 base and J by 5 bases, leaving 15 bases between them. Germline assignment: CDR1 DFQATT and CDR2 SNEGSKA (reference sequence). The CDR3 totals 14 residues. The DNA for the CDR3 is TGCAGTGCTAGAGGCCCAGGGAACAGTCACGAGCAGTACTTC. Translation gives CSARGPGNSHEQYF.

As for this clonotype: One base away lies a much larger clone, so this may be a sequencing read error. This CDR3 is CASRLYTEELFF. The CDR3, as DNA: TGTGCCAGCAGACTTTACACCGAGGAGCTGTTTTTT. This chain uses TRBV28 with TRBJ2-2; D gene ambiguous. CDR1 MDHEN and CDR2 SYDVKM come from the germline V gene. CDR3 length equals 12 residues.

The chain employs TRBV20-1 and TRBJ2-7; possibly TRBD1 for D (6 bases). V shed 3 bases and J shed 4 bases, with 16 bases lying between them. The CDR3 runs 14 residues. CDR1 is DFQATT and CDR2 is SNEGSKA in the germline V gene (reference sequence). CDR3 bases: TGCAGTGCTAGTGGGTCAGGGGATTGGTACGAGCAGTACTTC. This codes for CSASGSGDWYEQYF.

The chain has TRBV27 and TRBJ2-3; 7 bases are shared with TRBD2. Germline CDR1 MNHEY, CDR2 SMNVEV (reference sequence). V shed 2 bases, J shed 3 bases, and the junction held 5 bases outside the gene matches. This CDR3 has 15 residues. CDR3 amino acids: CASSLVRERTDTQYF. CDR3 in DNA: TGTGCCAGCAGTTTAGTGCGGGAGCGAACAGATACGCAGTATTTT.

The chain recombines TRBV6-1 with TRBJ2-2; 7 bases are shared with TRBD2. The CDR3 is 15 amino acids. Germline V lookup: CDR1 MNHNS, CDR2 SASEGT. With 6 bases clipped from V and 3 bases from J, the junction kept 7 bases outside the gene matches. CDR3 sequence (DNA): TGTGCCAGCAGGCGGGCTAGCGGTGACACCGGGGAGCTGTTTTTT. Its protein product is CASRRASGDTGELFF.

The chain combines TRBV4-1 with TRBJ1-2; D remains unclear. The ends were cut back, 0 bases at V and 4 bases at J, with 6 bases in the middle. CDR1 is MGHRA, CDR2 YSYEKL, per germline. The CDR3 is made up of 13 amino acids. The CDR3 coding sequence is TGCGCCAGCAGCCAAGACAGCTCCTATGGCTACACCTTC. It is translated as CASSQDSSYGYTF.

The chain employs TRBV3-1 and TRBJ1-1; 7 nucleotides align to TRBD1. V shed 5 bases, J shed 6 bases, and the junction held 6 bases outside the gene matches. Germline CDR1 and CDR2: LGHDT and YNNKEL (reference sequence). The CDR3 is made up of 13 amino acids. CDR3 region: CASSTGEIAEAFF. CDR3 DNA sequence: TGTGCCAGCAGCACAGGGGAAATAGCTGAAGCTTTCTTT.

V gene TRBV12-3 or TRBV12-4 combines with J gene TRBJ1-2; a possible D gene is TRBD1 (5 bases). Trimming removed 5 bases at V and 1 base at J, with 11 bases between. CDR3 length: 14 residues. CDR3 in amino acids: CASSPETVNYGYTF. As DNA, the CDR3 is TGTGCCAGCAGTCCAGAGACAGTTAACTATGGCTACACCTTC.

V gene TRBV27 combines with J gene TRBJ1-1; no reliable D call. This CDR3 region has 13 residues. Trimming stripped 4 bases from V and 0 bases from J, with 6 bases between. The germline gives CDR1 MNHEY, CDR2 SMNVEV (reference sequence). The CDR3 region is CASSSRLNTEAFF. The DNA of the CDR3 is TGTGCCAGCAGTTCAAGGTTGAACACTGAAGCTTTCTTT.

The chain couples TRBV20-1 to TRBJ2-7, with TRBD2 matching 10 bases. The CDR3 runs to 18 residues. Losses at the gene ends were 6 bases for V and 4 bases for J; bases not matched to a gene: 21. The V gene's germline CDR1 is DFQATT and CDR2 SNEGSKA (reference sequence). DNA for the CDR3: TGCAGTGCCGGAGGAACTGTCAGCGGGAGGGCCTATGGGTACGAGCAGTACTTC. Translation gives CSAGGTVSGRAYGYEQYF.

The chain employs TRBV6-5 and TRBJ2-1; TRBD2 might be the D (6 bases). Germline CDR1 and CDR2: MNHEY and SVGAGI. CDR3 size: 12 residues. V was cut by 4 bases and J by 16 bases, with 17 bases left in between. CDR3 DNA: TGTGCCAGCAGTTCCCGGGGCGGGAAAGGTTTCTTC. This gives the protein CASSSRGGKGFF.